The present TCR beta chain was sequenced within a study of blood T cell repertoires in COVID-19. Study in general: The study drew acute and convalescent COVID-19 samples from the United States, Italy and Spain. Sources were T cells, B-cell-depleted T cells, or PBMCs; the material itself was cDNA or gDNA.

Participants' own reports of clinical history determined their cohort assignment. Original data processing: Using reference gene primer amplification, nucleated cell counts were estimated. Profiled with immunoSEQ multiplex PCR; TCRdb holds only in-frame clones, not every one. V, J and clone size derive from that table, while D and trimming were established from the DNA sequence. The sample carries 150,000 to 200,000 clones, roughly 88% recorded once. CDR1 is LNHDA, CDR2 SQIVND, per germline (reference sequence). This CDR3 spans 14 amino acids. Trimming shortened V by 6 bases and J by 0 bases, and 8 bases separated the two germline ends. As for this clone: Other DNA sequences in the same sample also yield this CDR3.

This clonotype was sampled from an older man who had been exposed to COVID-19. This rearrangement joins TRBV19 to TRBJ1-4; D gene ambiguous. Source material: PBMCs or T cells enriched from blood (not recorded which). CDR3 region: CASRGLTTNEKLFF. The CDR3 coding sequence is TGTGCCAGTAGGGGCTTGACAACTAATGAAAAACTGTTTTTT. Using reference TRBV19 and TRBJ1-4 for the parts outside the CDR3, the full variable domain is DGGITQSPKYLFRKEGQNVTLSCEQNLNHDAMYWYRQDPGQGLRLIYYSQIVNDFQKGDIAEGYSVSREKKESFPLTVTSAQKNPTAFYLCASRGLTTNEKLFFGSGTQLSVL.